Ten or more counts support the clone carrying this TCR beta chain. The target antigen is unknown. Template switching introduced a universal primer site, and the cDNA bore unique molecular identifiers. A single record per CDR3 protein comes from TCRdb applying MiXCR to the 5' RACE reads. Of about 500,000 distinct CDR3 sequences in the sample, more than 13% are singletons; the top ten hold approximately 1%. The data were obtained in a study of identical twins. Whole-study results and caveats: Out-of-frame alpha sequences shared by twins showed excess low generation probability. Out-of-frame beta chain sequences displayed weaker excess sharing between twins.

V lost 8 bases, J lost 0 bases, and 8 bases lay in between. Germline CDR1 is LGHNA and CDR2 is YSLEER. The length of the CDR3 is 13 residues. With no exceptions, donors were healthy Caucasians. These records were also assigned to another study, of yellow fever vaccine responses in identical twins.

The chain combines TRBV4-3 with TRBJ2-1; a possible D gene is TRBD1 (5 bases). The material sequenced was CD4+ T cells sorted from blood. This receptor was taken from a woman in her late teens or twenties in good health. CDR3 in amino acids: CASGAGSYNEQFF. The CDR3 DNA is TGCGCCAGCGGGGCAGGCTCCTACAATGAGCAGTTCTTC.